This T cell receptor (beta chain) was found in a study of T cells in localized non-small cell lung cancer. Study-wide results and caveats: In adjacent lung, a median roughly 58 of the top 100 tumor clones were found. There was higher T cell clonality in uninvolved adjacent lung than in tumor, and it was highest there. Multi-region tumor sequencing was not done, so intratumor heterogeneity could not be excluded. With higher T cell density in blood came longer overall survival.

TCRdb keeps only in-frame clones here, not all; method: immunoSEQ multiplex PCR. The table records roughly 25,000 clones, around 90% of them present only once. The CDR3 covers 14 residues. The germline V gene has CDR1 LNHDA and CDR2 SQIVND (reference sequence). Trimming pared 5 bases from V and 3 bases from J, leaving 13 bases between. Comment on this clone: Its antigen is unidentified.

The TCR originated in a man aged 35 to 69 with stage III squamous cell lung carcinoma. The chain recombines TRBV19 with TRBJ1-1; D unresolved. The sample in question was peripheral blood, obtained before any cancer treatment. The CDR3 DNA follows: TGTGCCAGTAGTTTAAGACTGGGATACACTGAAGCTTTCTTT. Protein: CASSLRLGYTEAFF.